This T cell receptor (beta chain) was retrieved from a study of T cells after yellow fever vaccination. Study details: Fractions with few cells were prepared using SMART-Seq v4 Ultra Low Input. Whole-study results and caveats: Boosting was followed by the reappearance of most primary-vaccination clones (roughly 96% CD4, more than 70% CD8). It was the secondary response that reached its peak faster, day 5 versus 15, but it was weaker.

This clonotype appeared a few times. Its antigen is unidentified. Generation of TCR cDNA used 5'RACE template switching (which added a universal primer site and UMIs). TCRdb re-derived calls from the 5' RACE reads in MiXCR, one entry per CDR3 protein. The sample records 450,000 to 600,000 distinct CDR3 sequences, 17% being singletons. The receptor was isolated from a man between 18 and 35 years old who received the YFV17D yellow fever vaccine. Sequences were derived from PBMCs, sampled more than 4 days after the first yellow fever vaccination.

In nucleotides, the CDR3 is TGTGCCAGCAGCCAAGATAGGGGGGACGAAGCTTTCTTT. It codes for CASSQDRGDEAFF. This chain uses TRBV3-1 with TRBJ1-1; TRBD1 is a possible D gene (6 bases). V lost 0 bases and J lost 8, with 10 bases in between. Germline V gene lookup returns CDR1 LGHDT and CDR2 YNNKEL (reference sequence). The CDR3 loop spans 13 amino acids.